This T cell receptor (beta chain) was captured by sequencing in a study of Graves' ophthalmopathy and Graves' hyperthyroidism. Study results and limitations: A model of 13 signatures distinguished ophthalmopathy from stable hyperthyroidism at roughly 86% sensitivity and around 81% specificity. Blood contained most expanded thyroid clonotypes exceeding 0.001 frequency.

Amplification from RNA transcripts yielded the TCR beta CDR3 regions. Scientists carried out first-round RT-PCR using HTBI primers and then a second-round multiplex PCR. TCRdb re-called the multiplex PCR reads through MiXCR, storing one row per CDR3 protein. This sample yields about 590,000 distinct CDR3 sequences, of which about 35% are seen a single time; 3.5% to 5% belongs to the top ten. The V end lost 5 bases, the J end lost 0 bases, and 18 bases lay between the germline ends. CDR1 is SNHLY and CDR2 is FYNNEI in the germline V gene. The CDR3 extends over 17 amino acids. Concerning this clonotype itself: Its antigen remains unidentified.

This receptor was taken from an adult man with Graves' hyperthyroidism. Sequenced input: peripheral blood or thyroid tissue (not recorded which). This chain joins TRBV2 and TRBJ2-3; D may be TRBD2 (6 bases). The CDR3 spells CASSPLGGGTSTDTQYF. The CDR3 nucleotides read TGTGCCAGCAGTCCCCTGGGAGGCGGAACTAGCACAGATACGCAGTATTTT.